Listed below are T cell receptor beta chains from one sample, sequenced in a study of Ad26.COV2.S vaccination and SARS-CoV-2 variants. Assay: immunoSEQ multiplex PCR; the TCRdb copy retains only in-frame clones and omits some. The data contain hundreds of thousands of clones, roughly 91% of them seen just once; the ten biggest clones take up around 3.7%. The sequences come from peripheral blood, collected in a trial of Ad26.COV2.S vaccine versus placebo. Receptors originate from a person between 18 and 65 years old who received the Ad26.COV2.S COVID-19 vaccine or a placebo. Both conserved end residues are part of each CDR3. A D gene is named only where the DNA matches it firmly. Where a row states a size, it is once, few, many or the class of an expanded clone; other rows omit it.

- TRBJ1-5 TRBV28 - CASSPQKSWAQPQHF TGTGCCAGCAGTCCACAAAAAAGTTGGGCTCAGCCCCAGCATTTT
TRBD2 TRBJ2-1 TRBV10-3 - CAISGLAGGSYNEQFF TGTGCCATCAGTGGACTAGCGGGGGGCTCCTACAATGAGCAGTTCTTC
- TRBJ1-5 TRBV6-5 - CASSSRVLNQPQHF TGTGCCAGCAGTTCTCGGGTTCTAAATCAGCCCCAGCATTTT
- TRBJ1-6 TRBV7-9 - CASSLALSGGLLHF TGTGCCAGCAGCTTAGCCCTGTCCGGGGGACTGCTCCACTTT
TRBD2 TRBJ2-5 TRBV30 - CAWSVQGLAVETQYF TGTGCCTGGAGTGTACAAGGACTAGCGGTGGAGACCCAGTACTTC
- TRBJ2-7 TRBV30 once CAWSGGYEQYF TGTGCCTGGAGTGGGGGATACGAGCAGTACTTC
TRBD1 TRBJ1-1 TRBV4-1 - CASSQDLGQGNTEAFF TGCGCCAGCAGCCAAGATTTAGGACAGGGGAACACTGAAGCTTTCTTT
- TRBJ1-5 TRBV4-2 - CASSQDPQGRYSNQPQHF TGTGCCAGCAGCCAAGATCCCCAGGGGCGGTATAGCAATCAGCCCCAGCATTTT
TRBD1 TRBJ1-2 TRBV29-1 - CSVGLGQGYGYTF TGCAGCGTTGGTCTGGGACAGGGATATGGCTACACCTTC
- TRBJ1-1 TRBV19 - CASKYSGTEAFF TGTGCCAGCAAGTACTCCGGGACTGAAGCTTTCTTT
TRBD2 TRBJ2-5 TRBV7-9 - CASSLGGAGETQYF TGTGCCAGCAGCTTAGGGGGAGCGGGGGAGACCCAGTACTTC
- TRBJ2-1 TRBV5-1 - CASSWKGGADEQFF TGCGCCAGCAGCTGGAAGGGGGGCGCCGATGAGCAGTTCTTC
TRBD2 TRBJ2-1 TRBV7-3 - CASSLNPSRSGGLVYNEQFF TGTGCCAGCAGCTTAAACCCCTCTCGAAGCGGGGGGTTGGTCTACAATGAGCAGTTCTTC
- TRBJ1-4 TRBV7-3 - CASSPTGGSDEKLFF TGTGCCAGCAGCCCCACCGGGGGCAGCGATGAAAAACTGTTTTTT
TRBD2 TRBJ2-1 TRBV11-2 - CASSLALLAGHNEQFF TGTGCCAGCAGCTTAGCTCTTCTAGCGGGGCACAATGAGCAGTTCTTC
TRBD1 TRBJ1-2 TRBV12-3/TRBV12-4 - CASTGGVYGYTF TGTGCCAGCACAGGGGGCGTCTATGGCTACACCTTC
- TRBJ2-7 TRBV5-4 - CASEKAGHGYEQYF TGTGCCAGCGAAAAGGCGGGGCATGGCTACGAGCAGTACTTC
TRBD1 TRBJ2-3 TRBV5-1 - CASSPGQQSTDTQYF TGCGCCAGCAGCCCGGGACAGCAAAGCACAGATACGCAGTATTTT
- TRBJ2-5 TRBV30 - CAYLGSAGTQYF TGTGCCTACCTCGGCTCGGCTGGGACCCAGTACTTC
- TRBJ2-7 TRBV5-6 - CASSLTRTVAYEQYF TGTGCCAGCAGCTTAACAAGGACGGTAGCCTACGAGCAGTACTTC
TRBD1 TRBJ1-2 TRBV20-1 - CSASGQDGYTF TGCAGTGCTAGTGGACAGGATGGCTACACCTTC
TRBD2 TRBJ2-1 TRBV4-2 - CASSQEDSGAYNEQFF TGTGCCAGCAGCCAAGAAGATAGCGGGGCCTACAATGAGCAGTTCTTC
- TRBJ1-1 TRBV6-6 - CAGSEAREPEAFF TGTGCCGGATCGGAGGCTCGGGAACCTGAAGCTTTCTTT
TRBD1 TRBJ1-1 TRBV2 - CASSKQGAGLTNTEAFF TGTGCCAGCAGCAAACAGGGGGCCGGGCTTACGAACACTGAAGCTTTCTTT
TRBD1 TRBJ1-1 TRBV4-1 - CASSPTGTGTLNTEAFF TGCGCCAGCAGCCCAACCGGGACAGGAACTTTAAACACTGAAGCTTTCTTT
- TRBJ1-1 TRBV5-1 - CASSLEGESEAFF TGCGCCAGCAGCTTGGAAGGGGAGTCTGAAGCTTTCTTT
- TRBJ1-2 TRBV5-1 - CASSLGALTSFYGYTF TGCGCCAGCAGCCTCGGGGCCCTTACTTCCTTTTATGGCTACACCTTC
- TRBJ1-6 TRBV3-1/TRBV3-2 - CASSQMGPEKSPLHF TGTGCCAGCAGCCAAATGGGGCCAGAGAAGTCACCCCTCCACTTT
TRBD1 TRBJ2-1 TRBV5-6 - CASSWGTGGPFF TGTGCCAGCAGCTGGGGGACAGGGGGTCCGTTCTTC
- TRBJ2-2 TRBV18 few CASSLAPLRGNTGELFF TGTGCCAGCTCACTAGCTCCCCTGAGGGGGAACACCGGGGAGCTGTTTTTT
TRBD1 TRBJ1-2 TRBV5-1 - CASSSGGAILGYGYTF TGCGCCAGCAGCTCAGGGGGCGCAATTCTAGGGTATGGCTACACCTTC
- TRBJ1-6 TRBV7-2 - CASSFSGLSSYNSPLHF TGTGCCAGCAGCTTCTCGGGGCTAAGCTCCTATAATTCACCCCTCCACTTT
TRBD1 TRBJ2-2 TRBV5-1 - CASSLYGQGAITGELFF TGCGCCAGCAGCTTGTATGGACAGGGGGCGATCACCGGGGAGCTGTTTTTT
TRBD1 TRBJ1-1 TRBV4-1 once CASSQEGTGRGAAFF TGCGCCAGCAGCCAAGAGGGGACAGGGAGAGGGGCGGCTTTCTTT
- TRBJ1-2 TRBV9 - CASSVGGRGGYTF TGTGCCAGCAGCGTAGGGGGCAGGGGCGGCTACACCTTC
TRBD1 TRBJ1-1 TRBV4-1 - CASSQGDRDTEAFF TGCGCCAGCAGCCAAGGGGACAGGGACACTGAAGCTTTCTTT
- TRBJ2-2 TRBV28 - CASSFLRAAATGELFF TGTGCCAGCAGTTTTCTTAGGGCAGCGGCCACCGGGGAGCTGTTTTTT
- TRBJ1-1 TRBV27 once CASSAGATEAFF TGTGCCAGCTCGGCAGGGGCCACTGAAGCTTTCTTT
- TRBJ1-1 TRBV6-5 few CASSYANTEAFF TGTGCCAGCAGTTACGCGAACACTGAAGCTTTCTTT
- TRBJ1-2 TRBV20-1 - CSAPRGDGYTF TGCAGTGCTCCAAGGGGGGATGGCTACACCTTC
- TRBJ1-1 TRBV13 - CASSQGGNTEAFF TGTGCCAGCAGCCAAGGGGGGAACACTGAAGCTTTCTTT
- TRBJ1-4 TRBV12-3/TRBV12-4 - CASSPRYEKLFF TGTGCCAGCAGTCCCCGATATGAAAAACTGTTTTTT
- TRBJ1-6 TRBV9 - CASSDGTYNSPLHF TGTGCCAGCAGCGATGGGACCTATAATTCACCCCTCCACTTT
- TRBJ1-1 TRBV15 once CATSVADRAEAFF TGTGCCACCAGCGTGGCAGACCGAGCGGAAGCTTTCTTT
- TRBJ1-6 TRBV7-2 - CASSLLQGRSPLHF TGTGCCAGCAGCTTATTGCAGGGCCGGTCACCCCTCCACTTT
- TRBJ2-1 TRBV5-5 - CASSFGSPSGNEQFF TGTGCCAGCAGCTTTGGCTCTCCTTCGGGCAATGAGCAGTTCTTC
TRBD1 TRBJ1-2 TRBV2 - CASSLTGDYGYTF TGTGCCAGCAGCCTGACAGGGGACTATGGCTACACCTTC
- TRBJ1-1 TRBV4-1 - CASSQVLFGTNTEAFF TGCGCCAGCAGCCAAGTTCTATTCGGGACCAACACTGAAGCTTTCTTT
TRBD1 TRBJ2-1 TRBV6-5 - CASSYPDRVPFF TGTGCCAGCAGTTACCCGGACAGGGTCCCGTTCTTC
- TRBJ1-1 TRBV29-1 - CSGKGSDNWNTEAFF TGCAGCGGCAAGGGGTCGGATAATTGGAACACTGAAGCTTTCTTT
- TRBJ2-1 TRBV7-3 - CASSLGPSSYNEQFF TGTGCCAGCAGCTTAGGGCCCAGCTCCTACAATGAGCAGTTCTTC
- TRBJ2-7 TRBV7-8 - CASSLVRAPGRYEQYF TGTGCCAGCAGCTTAGTAAGGGCCCCGGGGCGTTACGAGCAGTACTTC
TRBD1 TRBJ2-3 TRBV5-4 - CASSPPGQAGDTQYF TGTGCCAGCAGCCCCCCCGGACAGGCGGGAGATACGCAGTATTTT
- TRBJ2-2 TRBV19 once CASRPLSAGELFF TGTGCCAGTAGGCCCCTTTCGGCCGGGGAGCTGTTTTTT
- TRBJ2-7 TRBV7-9 - CASSSGGLAYEQYF TGTGCCAGCAGCTCAGGGGGGCTCGCGTACGAGCAGTACTTC
- TRBJ2-2 TRBV9 - CASTSRTNTGELFF TGTGCCAGCACTAGCAGAACGAACACCGGGGAGCTGTTTTTT
- TRBJ1-2 TRBV4-3 - CASSQDRQDGYTF TGCGCCAGCAGCCAAGATAGACAGGATGGCTACACCTTC
TRBD1 TRBJ1-1 TRBV12-3/TRBV12-4 - CASSSTGGTEAFF TGTGCCAGCAGTTCGACAGGGGGGACTGAAGCTTTCTTT